This T cell receptor beta chain was profiled in a study of blood T cell repertoires in COVID-19. Study background: Samples representing acute and convalescent COVID-19 were sourced from the United States, Italy and Spain. Sample material is recorded as cDNA or gDNA derived from T cells, B-cell-depleted T cells, or PBMCs.

V lost 3 bases and J 3 bases, leaving 6 bases between the germline ends. CDR1 is MGHRA, CDR2 YSYEKL, per germline. This CDR3 has 12 residues. Per the authors' pipeline: Estimation of nucleated cell counts relied on the amplification of reference gene primers. The method was immunoSEQ multiplex PCR; TCRdb's version includes in-frame clones alone and lacks a portion of them. That table furnishes V, J and clone size, whereas the DNA furnished D and trimming. The sample gives about 75,000 clones, 88% of which show up once; under 25% is in the top ten. The chain carries TRBV4-1 and TRBJ2-7; D remains unclear. Sample: peripheral blood. This TCR came from a human donor in a cohort sampled during active COVID-19. This chain's CDR3 is CASSQRDYEQYF. The DNA for the CDR3 is TGCGCCAGCAGCCAGCGTGACTACGAGCAGTACTTC.